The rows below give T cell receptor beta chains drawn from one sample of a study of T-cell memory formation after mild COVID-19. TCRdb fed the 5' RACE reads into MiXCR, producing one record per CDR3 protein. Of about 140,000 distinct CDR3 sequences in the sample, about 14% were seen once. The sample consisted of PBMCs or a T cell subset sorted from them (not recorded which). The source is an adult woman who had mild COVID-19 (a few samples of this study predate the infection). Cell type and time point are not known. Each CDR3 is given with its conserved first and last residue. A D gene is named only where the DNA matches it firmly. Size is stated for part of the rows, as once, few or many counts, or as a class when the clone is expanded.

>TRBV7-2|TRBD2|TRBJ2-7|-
CASRPQGLAGSYEQYF
TGTGCCAGCAGACCCCAGGGACTAGCGGGTTCCTACGAGCAGTACTTC
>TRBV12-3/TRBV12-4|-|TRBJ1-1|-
CASSWGAEAFF
TGTGCCAGCAGTTGGGGGGCTGAAGCTTTCTTT
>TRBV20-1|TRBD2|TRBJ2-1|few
CSARGTSGTRCYNEQFF
TGCAGTGCTCGCGGGACTAGCGGGACCCGGTGTTACAATGAGCAGTTCTTC
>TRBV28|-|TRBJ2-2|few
CASSRSSSLRNTGELFF
TGTGCCAGCAGCCGATCCTCGTCGTTGCGGAACACCGGGGAGCTGTTTTTT
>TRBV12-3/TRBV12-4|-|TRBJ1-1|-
CASSRSGERSTEAFF
TGTGCCAGCAGCCGGAGCGGGGAAAGAAGCACTGAAGCTTTCTTT
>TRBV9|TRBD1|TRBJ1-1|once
CASSAGQRNTEAFF
TGTGCCAGCAGCGCGGGACAGAGGAACACTGAAGCTTTCTTT
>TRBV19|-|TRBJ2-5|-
CASRISTRERTQYF
TGTGCCAGTAGAATCTCTACCCGCGAAAGGACCCAGTACTTC
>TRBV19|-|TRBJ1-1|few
CASSIGHITEAFF
TGTGCCAGTAGTATAGGCCACATCACTGAAGCTTTCTTT
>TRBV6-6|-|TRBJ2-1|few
CASSQLGSSYNEQFF
TGTGCCAGCAGCCAACTAGGAAGCTCCTACAATGAGCAGTTCTTC
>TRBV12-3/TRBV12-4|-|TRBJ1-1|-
CASSPSEDTEAFF
TGTGCCAGCAGCCCCAGTGAGGACACTGAAGCTTTCTTT
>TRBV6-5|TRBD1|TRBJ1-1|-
CASSYVMGQGESFF
TGTGCCAGCAGTTACGTCATGGGACAGGGGGAATCTTTCTTT
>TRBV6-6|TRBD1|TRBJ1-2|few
CASSDPGQGLGQRGYTF
TGTGCCAGCAGTGATCCGGGACAGGGACTTGGTCAGCGTGGCTACACCTTC
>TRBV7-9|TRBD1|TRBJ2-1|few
CASSSQGSEQFF
TGTGCCAGCAGCTCACAGGGGTCTGAGCAGTTCTTC
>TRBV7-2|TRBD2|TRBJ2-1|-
CASSLPFLTSGGLVPIINEQFF
TGTGCCAGCAGCTTACCCTTCCTTACTAGCGGGGGGTTGGTACCGATAATCAATGAGCAGTTCTTC
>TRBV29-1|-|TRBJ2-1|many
CSVGSYQREQFF
TGCAGCGTTGGTTCATACCAAAGGGAGCAGTTCTTC
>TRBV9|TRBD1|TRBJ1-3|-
CASSGQTGVSGNTIYF
TGTGCCAGCAGCGGCCAGACAGGGGTCTCTGGAAACACCATATATTTT
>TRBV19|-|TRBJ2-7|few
CASSSSFGYEQYF
TGTGCCAGTAGTTCTAGCTTCGGTTACGAGCAGTACTTC
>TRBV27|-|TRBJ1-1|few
CASSLGRDGDTEAFF
TGTGCCAGCAGTCTCGGGAGGGACGGGGACACTGAAGCTTTCTTT
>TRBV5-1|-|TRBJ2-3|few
CASNAPLSADTQYF
TGCGCCAGCAACGCACCGCTGAGCGCAGATACGCAGTATTTT
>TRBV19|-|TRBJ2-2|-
CASSMEETPGELFF
TGTGCCAGTAGTATGGAAGAGACGCCCGGGGAGCTGTTTTTT
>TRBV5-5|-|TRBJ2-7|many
CASSLATSGHSLGDEQYF
TGTGCCAGCAGCTTGGCCACTTCGGGACACTCGTTGGGAGACGAGCAGTACTTC
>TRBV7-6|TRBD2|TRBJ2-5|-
CASSIGTSGSQETQYF
TGTGCCAGCAGCATAGGGACTAGCGGGAGCCAAGAGACCCAGTACTTC
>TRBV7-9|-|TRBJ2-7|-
CASSPPLSHEQYF
TGTGCCAGCAGCCCCCCCTTGAGCCACGAGCAGTACTTC
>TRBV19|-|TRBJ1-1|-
CASSIGDTMNTEAFF
TGTGCCAGTAGTATTGGGGACACCATGAACACTGAAGCTTTCTTT
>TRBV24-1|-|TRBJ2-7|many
CATSDVGPPGLSLEQYF
TGTGCCACCAGTGATGTGGGACCGCCAGGACTCTCTCTCGAGCAGTACTTC
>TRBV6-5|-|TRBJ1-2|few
CASRPSGTHGYTF
TGTGCCAGCAGGCCTTCAGGGACGCATGGCTACACCTTC
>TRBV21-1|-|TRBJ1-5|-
CASTKYGGPNPTYSNQPQHF
TGTGCCAGCACGAAATACGGGGGGCCCAACCCAACATATAGCAATCAGCCCCAGCATTTT
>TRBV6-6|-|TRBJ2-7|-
CASSSWDTNYEQYF
TGTGCCAGCAGTTCGTGGGACACCAACTACGAGCAGTACTTC
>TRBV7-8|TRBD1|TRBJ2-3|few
CASSWSTGDGTDTQYF
TGTGCCAGCAGCTGGTCGACAGGGGACGGCACAGATACGCAGTATTTT
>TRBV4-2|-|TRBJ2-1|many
CASSQDGGGVSNEQFF
TGTGCCAGCAGCCAAGATGGGGGGGGCGTTTCCAATGAGCAGTTCTTC
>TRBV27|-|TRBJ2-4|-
CASSTQPLNRNIQYF
TGTGCCAGCAGTACCCAACCGTTGAACAGGAACATTCAGTACTTC
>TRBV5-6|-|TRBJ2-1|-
CASSFPGHPYNEQFF
TGTGCCAGCAGCTTCCCCGGACACCCCTACAATGAGCAGTTCTTC
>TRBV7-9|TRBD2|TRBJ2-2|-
CASSPTLAGVGTGELFF
TGTGCCAGCAGCCCCACCCTCGCGGGGGTGGGAACCGGGGAGCTGTTTTTT
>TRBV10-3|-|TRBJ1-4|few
CAISGVAANEKLFF
TGTGCCATCAGTGGAGTGGCAGCTAATGAAAAACTGTTTTTT
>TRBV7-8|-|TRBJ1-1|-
CASSWQGGNMNTEAFF
TGTGCCAGCAGCTGGCAGGGAGGGAATATGAACACTGAAGCTTTCTTT
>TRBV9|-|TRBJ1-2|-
CASSVVSGSDGYTF
TGTGCCAGCAGCGTAGTGTCCGGTTCTGATGGCTACACCTTC
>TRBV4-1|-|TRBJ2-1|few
CASSPLGEYGNEQFF
TGCGCCAGCAGTCCTCTCGGGGAGTATGGCAATGAGCAGTTCTTC
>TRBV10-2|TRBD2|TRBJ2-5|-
CASSVTGGPRETQYF
TGCGCCAGCAGTGTAACGGGGGGGCCGCGGGAGACCCAGTACTTC
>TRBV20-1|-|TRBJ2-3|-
CSASLDYTTDTQYF
TGCAGTGCTAGTTTGGACTACACAACAGATACGCAGTATTTT
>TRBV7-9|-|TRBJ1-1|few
CASSPGFRRQDMMNTEAFF
TGTGCCAGCAGTCCGGGGTTCCGACGGCAGGATATGATGAACACTGAAGCTTTCTTT